This TCR beta chain derives from a study of regulatory T cells in long-lasting Graves disease. V was cut by 3 bases and J by 5 bases, with 16 bases left in between. Germline assignment: CDR1 DFQATT and CDR2 SNEGSKA (reference sequence). This CDR3 has 14 amino acids. TCR beta libraries were built with iRepertoire HTBI primers and Arm-PCR of CDR3 regions. Each CDR3 protein gets one entry after TCRdb re-called the multiplex PCR reads with MiXCR. This table holds about 560,000 distinct CDR3 sequences, roughly 16% found once. As for time point: newly diagnosed GD, antithyroid drugs for less than 3 months. Following extraction of RNA from PBMCs, that RNA was used to make the TCR library. The same data also went into a second study, on T cells in Graves' hyperthyroidism and ophthalmopathy.

The source is a young man with Graves disease. Sequencing was performed on peripheral blood mononuclear cells (PBMCs), taken at new diagnosis, from a patient treated with antithyroid drugs. The chain couples TRBV20-1 to TRBJ2-5; TRBD1 is a possible D gene (5 bases). CDR3 in DNA: TGCAGTGCTAGGGATCAGGGCTCCGGGGAGACCCAGTACTTC. It specifies CSARDQGSGETQYF.